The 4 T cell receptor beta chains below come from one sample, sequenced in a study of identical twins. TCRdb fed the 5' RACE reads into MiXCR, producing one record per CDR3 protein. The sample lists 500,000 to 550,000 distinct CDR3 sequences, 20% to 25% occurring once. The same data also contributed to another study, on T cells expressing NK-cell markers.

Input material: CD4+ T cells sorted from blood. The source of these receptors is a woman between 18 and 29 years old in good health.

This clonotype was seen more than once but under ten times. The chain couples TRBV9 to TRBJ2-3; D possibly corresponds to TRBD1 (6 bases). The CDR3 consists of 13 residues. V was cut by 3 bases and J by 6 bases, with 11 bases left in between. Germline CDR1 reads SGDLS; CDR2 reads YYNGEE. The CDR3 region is CASSEGDEDTQYF. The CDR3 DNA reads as TGTGCCAGCAGCGAGGGGGATGAGGATACGCAGTATTTT. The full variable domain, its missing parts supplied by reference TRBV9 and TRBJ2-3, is DSGVTQTPKHLITATGQRVTLRCSPRSGDLSVYWYQQSLDQGLQFLIQYYNGEERAKGNILERFSAQQFPDLHSELNLSSLELGDSALYFCASSEGDEDTQYFGPGTRLTVL.

The DNA of the CDR3 is TGTGCCAGCAGTTTCGGAGCGGCGAGCAATGAGCAGTTCTTC. As protein: CASSFGAASNEQFF. V gene TRBV12-3 or TRBV12-4 combines with J gene TRBJ2-1; tentative D call: TRBD2 (5 bases). The CDR3 has 14 amino acids. The V end was cut by 3 bases, the J end by 6 bases, with 12 bases between.

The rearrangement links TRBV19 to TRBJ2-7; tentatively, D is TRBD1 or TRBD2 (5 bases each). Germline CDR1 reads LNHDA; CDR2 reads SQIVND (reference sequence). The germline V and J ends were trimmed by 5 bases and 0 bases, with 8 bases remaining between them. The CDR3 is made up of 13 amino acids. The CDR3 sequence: CASSRDVSYEQYF. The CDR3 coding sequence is TGTGCCAGTAGTCGGGACGTCTCCTACGAGCAGTACTTC.

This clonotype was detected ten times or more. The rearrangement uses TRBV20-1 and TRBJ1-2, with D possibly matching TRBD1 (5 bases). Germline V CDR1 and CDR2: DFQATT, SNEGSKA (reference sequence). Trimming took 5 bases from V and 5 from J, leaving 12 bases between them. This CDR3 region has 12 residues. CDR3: CSAGSGRYGYTF. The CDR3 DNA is TGCAGTGCTGGCTCAGGGCGATATGGCTACACCTTC.